This TCR beta chain was documented in a study of blood T cells in healthy people across ages. About the study: Template switching recovered approximately one barcoded beta molecule for every two T cells.

The second PCR ran roughly 7 to 12 cycles with a sample-barcoded 5' primer and J-beta primers. Each TCR beta cDNA got a 12-nucleotide random molecular identifier. Each CDR3 protein gets one entry after TCRdb re-called the 5' RACE reads with MiXCR. Of hundreds of thousands of distinct CDR3 sequences detected, roughly three fifths appear once; the ten largest clones hold roughly 26%. This CDR3 is 14 amino acids long. Trimming removed 1 base at V and 2 bases at J, with 9 bases between. CDR1 is DFQATT and CDR2 is SNEGSKA in the germline V gene (reference sequence). Total RNA was extracted at no less than 5.5 micrograms per sample.

V gene TRBV20-1 combines with J gene TRBJ2-1; D is uncertain. The receptor was derived from a man in his forties in good health. The sequenced material came from blood. CDR3 nucleotide sequence: TGCAGTGCTAGAGTATCTGCCGCCTACAATGAGCAGTTCTTC. This translates into CSARVSAAYNEQFF.